The present T cell receptor beta chain was sequenced within a study of cytomegalovirus exposure and HLA in healthy donors. The study ran its PCR with 60 Vbeta and 13 Jbeta primers. Clones were sequenced by immunoSEQ multiplex PCR, and TCRdb holds only the in-frame ones, with some missing. Seen here are around 130,000 clones, about 75% observed once, and the top ten hold 1.6%. Study-level points and caveats: An analysis was carried out later, and it reportedly showed fewer N-insertions in an Asian-associated ancestry cluster than the approximately 700-donor mean.

Points on this clone: Its antigen remains unidentified.

V dropped 6 bases and J dropped 6; count of bases not matched to a gene: 5. CDR1 is MNHNS and CDR2 is SASEGT in the germline V gene. This CDR3 spans 13 amino acids. The chain joins TRBV6-1 to TRBJ1-2, with TRBD1 matching over 9 bases. Sequencing was carried out using PBMCs. The TCR was taken from a woman aged 25-40 years in good health and CMV-seronegative. CDR3 bases: TGTGCCAGCAGAGGGACAGGGTATGATGGCTACACCTTC. Its translation: CASRGTGYDGYTF.